One sample yielded the 10 T cell receptor beta chains listed below, sequenced in a study of blood T cell repertoires in COVID-19. TCRdb's copy holds only in-frame clones and misses some; the assay was immunoSEQ multiplex PCR. The profile shows fewer than 200,000 clones, roughly 81% of them singletons. What was sequenced was peripheral blood. The receptors stem from a man between 40 and 49 years old with acute or convalescent COVID-19.

This clone was recorded a few times. The rearrangement joins TRBV3-1 (or the pseudogene TRBV3-2) to TRBJ2-6; no clear D gene. CDR3 length equals 17 residues. Germline V gene lookup returns CDR1 LGHDT and CDR2 YNNKEL (reference sequence). Trimming took 3 bases from V and 0 from J, leaving 12 bases between them. The CDR3 DNA reads as TGTGCCAGCAGCCAGAGGTTCACGGACTCTGGGGCCAACGTCCTGACTTTC. Encoded protein: CASSQRFTDSGANVLTF.

This clone occurred a few times. The rearrangement uses TRBV10-2 and TRBJ1-1; no clear D gene. V gave up 2 bases and J gave up 4 bases, with 5 bases separating them. CDR1 and CDR2 from the germline V gene are WSHSY and SAAADI. The CDR3 runs 12 residues. The CDR3, as DNA: TGCGCCAGCAGTGAGGCGGGCACTGAAGCTTTCTTT. Translation gives CASSEAGTEAFF.

V is TRBV5-4 and J is TRBJ1-5, with a weak D call TRBD1 (5 bases). Germline V gene lookup returns CDR1 SGHNT and CDR2 YYREEE (reference sequence). This CDR3 spans 16 amino acids. Trimming cost V 4 bases and J 4 bases, with 18 bases left between them. CDR3 residues: CASSPLQGWGNQPQHF. The CDR3 nucleotides read TGTGCCAGCAGCCCTTTGCAGGGATGGGGTAATCAGCCCCAGCATTTT.

This clone has a handful of counts. This rearrangement joins TRBV19 to TRBJ2-1, with D possibly matching TRBD2 (6 bases). V was pared by 6 bases and J by 4 bases, with 13 bases between. Germline CDR1 is LNHDA and CDR2 is SQIVND (reference sequence). The CDR3 length is 14 residues. The CDR3 sequence is CASRGAGFYNEQFF. The DNA for the CDR3 is TGTGCCAGTAGAGGAGCGGGTTTTTACAATGAGCAGTTCTTC.

The J gene is TRBJ2-5, the V gene TRBV9; a possible D gene is TRBD1 (5 bases). The CDR3 totals 16 residues. With 1 base removed from V and 3 bases from J, the gap between germline ends came to 16 bases. Germline CDR1 reads SGDLS; CDR2 reads YYNGEE. DNA for the CDR3: TGTGCCAGCAGCGTACGAATGGGTATAGGGGAAGAGACCCAGTACTTC. Amino acid sequence: CASSVRMGIGEETQYF. Full variable domain (missing parts from reference TRBV9 and TRBJ2-5): DSGVTQTPKHLITATGQRVTLRCSPRSGDLSVYWYQQSLDQGLQFLIQYYNGEERAKGNILERFSAQQFPDLHSELNLSSLELGDSALYFCASSVRMGIGEETQYFGPGTRLLVL.

CDR3 nucleotide sequence: TGTGCCAGCAGCCCCAGACAGGATACTGAAGCTTTCTTT. Its translation is CASSPRQDTEAFF. V is TRBV6-5 and J is TRBJ1-1; the D gene is possibly TRBD1 (6 bases). V lost 6 bases to trimming and J lost 5 bases, with 13 bases between them. Looked up from germline, CDR1 is MNHEY and CDR2 is SVGAGI. The CDR3 is made up of 13 amino acids.

V usage is TRBV19 and J usage is TRBJ1-6; TRBD1 aligns across 7 bases. Germline CDR1 reads LNHDA; CDR2 reads SQIVND (reference sequence). J lost 10 bases, V lost 5 bases, and 8 bases had no gene match. The CDR3 is 14 amino acids. CDR3 in amino acids: CASSSRQGESPLHF. DNA for the CDR3: TGTGCCAGTAGTTCACGACAGGGTGAATCACCCCTCCACTTT.

This sequence joins TRBV4-1 and TRBJ1-2; the D is unclear. Germline CDR1 MGHRA, CDR2 YSYEKL. This CDR3 contains 16 residues. Between the trimmed V and J ends, which lost 4 bases and 0 bases, there was a span of 15 bases. The CDR3 region is CASSPASAGSNYGYTF. The CDR3 bases are TGCGCCAGCAGCCCCGCTTCGGCGGGTTCTAACTATGGCTACACCTTC.

The genes are TRBV5-6 and TRBJ1-3; D unresolved. CDR3 size: 13 residues. The germline V gene has CDR1 SGHDT and CDR2 YYEEEE. V was cut by 0 bases and J by 7 bases, with 8 bases left in between. CDR3 in amino acids: CASSLERANTIYF. CDR3 DNA: TGTGCCAGCAGCTTGGAGCGGGCTAACACCATATATTTT.

The V call is TRBV7-9, the J call TRBJ2-5; 8 bases match TRBD1. Trimming took 1 base from V and 4 from J; bases not matched to a gene: 8. CDR1 is SEHNR, CDR2 FQNEAQ, per germline (reference sequence). CDR3 length: 16 amino acids. The CDR3 DNA sequence: TGTGCCAGCAGCTTAGGCGCAGGGGGCTCTCGAGAGACCCAGTACTTC. Encoded protein: CASSLGAGGSRETQYF.